The next 20 T cell receptor beta chains were all read from a single sample in a study of vaccination effects on CD4 cells after COVID-19. Their recognized antigens are unknown. TCRdb keeps only in-frame clones here, not all; method: immunoSEQ multiplex PCR. Of about 73,000 clones in the sample, around 74% are singletons; the top ten hold about 2.9%. After expansion with viral peptide pools in the ViraFEST assay, antigen-specific CD4+ T cells were sequenced. Cells that had been cultured for 10 days were the source of isolated CD4+ T cells. Prior SARS-CoV-2 infection was absent in the vaccine recipients, as shown by negative nucleocapsid antibodies. This material consisted of CD4+ T cells from PBMCs cultured with HCoV-NL63 spike peptides, taken before COVID-19 vaccination. The receptor set was obtained from a human donor who received a COVID-19 vaccine.

This clone was seen once. The chain is built from TRBV24-1 and TRBJ2-5, with D perhaps matching TRBD2 (5 bases). V lost 0 bases, J lost 5 bases, and 9 bases lay in between. The CDR3 totals 14 residues. Germline V gene sequence: CDR1 KGHDR, CDR2 SFDVKD. CDR3 residues: CATSDLRGKETQYF. CDR3 DNA: TGTGCCACCAGTGATTTGAGAGGGAAGGAGACCCAGTACTTC.

This clone was found a few times. This chain links TRBV5-1 with TRBJ2-3; D perhaps matches TRBD2 (5 bases). The V end was cut by 3 bases, the J end by 2 bases, with 13 bases between. The CDR3 is 15 amino acids. Germline V gene sequence: CDR1 SGHRS, CDR2 YFSETQ. This chain's CDR3 is CASSSPVGVTDTQYF. CDR3 DNA sequence: TGCGCCAGCAGCTCCCCGGTCGGGGTCACAGATACGCAGTATTTT.

V usage is TRBV29-1 and J usage is TRBJ1-4; D is unclear. The length of the CDR3 is 13 residues. Germline lookup yields CDR1 SQVTM and CDR2 ANQGSEA. V was clipped by 4 bases and J by 0 bases, with 6 bases between them. The CDR3 DNA follows: TGCAGCGTTGGGAGATCAACTAATGAAAAACTGTTTTTT. As protein: CSVGRSTNEKLFF. Filled out from reference TRBV29-1 and TRBJ1-4, the complete variable domain reads SAVISQKPSRDICQRGTSLTIQCQVDSQVTMMFWYRQQPGQSLTLIATANQGSEATYESGFVIDKFPISRPNLTFSTLTVSNMSPEDSSIYLCSVGRSTNEKLFFGSGTQLSVL.

The chain has TRBV10-1 and TRBJ2-7; 8 bases are a match to TRBD1. The V segment lost 10 bases and the J segment 4 bases; nucleotides outside the gene matches: 21. The CDR3 runs to 17 residues. The germline gives CDR1 WNHNN, CDR2 SYGVQD (reference sequence). CDR3: CATGFRQGIGRVYEQYV. The CDR3, as DNA: TGCGCCACCGGTTTCCGACAGGGGATCGGCAGGGTTTACGAGCAGTACGTC.

The chain employs TRBV6-2 or TRBV6-3 and TRBJ2-1, with TRBD2 matching 9 bases. J lost 3 bases, V lost 4 bases, and 19 bases had no gene match. The germline gives CDR1 MNHEY, CDR2 SVGEGT. The CDR3 has 20 residues. The CDR3 bases are TGTGCCAGCAGTTTTGTACAACTAGCAGCTTCTAGCGGGGACTACAATGAGCAGTTCTTC. Translated: CASSFVQLAASSGDYNEQFF.

This clone occurred once. The chain couples TRBV19 to TRBJ2-4; D unresolved. This CDR3 is built from 14 residues. V was shortened by 4 bases and J by 1 base, with 8 bases between the two germline ends. Germline-derived CDR1 and CDR2 are LNHDA and SQIVND (reference sequence). As DNA, the CDR3 is TGTGCCAGTAGTACGGACGCGGCCAAAAACATTCAGTACTTC. Its protein is CASSTDAAKNIQYF.

This chain connects TRBV6-2 or TRBV6-3 to TRBJ2-7; TRBD2 agrees at 7 bases. The CDR3 has 13 amino acids. V shed 5 bases and J 4 bases; nucleotides not matched to a gene: 5. Germline CDR1 and CDR2: MNHEY and SVGEGT. Written as DNA, the CDR3 is TGTGCCAGCAGTGAGCCCGGGGGGTACGAGCAGTACGTC. The encoded protein is CASSEPGGYEQYV.

This sequence joins TRBV18 and TRBJ1-1; TRBD1 aligns across 7 bases. Germline V gives CDR1 KGHSH, CDR2 LQKENI. J gave up 5 bases and V 2 bases, and 8 bases lay outside the gene matches. This CDR3 contains 15 residues. The CDR3 region is CASSPRSQGSTEAFF. CDR3 bases: TGTGCCAGCTCACCAAGATCACAGGGGAGTACTGAAGCTTTCTTT.

This clone showed up just a few times. This chain's CDR3 is CASSVAGYTGNTIYF. CDR3 sequence (DNA): TGTGCCAGCAGCGTAGCAGGGTACACTGGAAACACCATATATTTT. The V and J genes are TRBV9 and TRBJ1-3, with D tentatively TRBD1 (5 bases). The CDR3 extends over 15 amino acids. V shed 0 bases and J shed 2 bases, with 9 bases lying between them. CDR1 is SGDLS and CDR2 is YYNGEE in the germline V gene.

The chain recombines TRBV19 with TRBJ1-1; tentative D call: TRBD1 (6 bases). V was shortened by 3 bases and J by 1 base, with 12 bases between the two germline ends. Germline V lookup: CDR1 LNHDA, CDR2 SQIVND (reference sequence). The CDR3 runs to 15 residues. The CDR3 here is CASSIGQSKNTEAFF. In nucleotides, the CDR3 is TGTGCCAGTAGTATCGGACAGAGCAAGAACACTGAAGCTTTCTTT.

The rearrangement links TRBV6-5 to TRBJ1-1, with D tentatively TRBD1 (5 bases). This CDR3 region has 13 residues. Germline CDR1 is MNHEY and CDR2 is SVGAGI. Deletions cut 8 bases from V and 0 bases from J, with 10 bases between. CDR3 loop: CASPGRMNTEAFF. The CDR3 nucleotides read TGTGCCAGCCCAGGGCGGATGAACACTGAAGCTTTCTTT.

This rearrangement joins TRBV24-1 to TRBJ2-5; 12 bases align to TRBD2. This CDR3 region has 13 residues. V trimming: 10 bases; J trimming: 6 bases; junction bases outside the gene matches: 5. Germline V gene data show CDR1 as KGHDR and CDR2 as SFDVKD. CDR3 amino acids: CATSGLAGQTQYF. The DNA of the CDR3 is TGTGCCACTTCGGGACTAGCGGGTCAGACCCAGTACTTC.

The chain is built from TRBV7-2 and TRBJ2-3; D might be TRBD1 or TRBD2, each matching 6 bases. Germline V gene data show CDR1 as SGHTA and CDR2 as FQGNSA. The CDR3 covers 15 residues. V was shortened by 5 bases and J by 2 bases, with 14 bases between the two germline ends. The CDR3 DNA reads TGTGCCAGCAGCCCAGGGGCGGGGACCACAGATACGCAGTATTTT. Translating it yields CASSPGAGTTDTQYF.

The rearrangement joins TRBV10-2 to TRBJ1-2; 7 nucleotides line up with TRBD1. Per the germline V gene, CDR1 is WSHSY and CDR2 is SAAADI. J gave up 3 bases and V 7 bases, and 5 bases lay outside the gene matches. The CDR3 contains 13 residues. CDR3 in DNA: TGCGCCAGCAAGAAAGGACAGGACTATGGCTACACCTTC. Protein: CASKKGQDYGYTF.

In DNA, the CDR3 is TGCAGCGCGGGGCAGTTCCTGAATGAGCAGTTCTTC. Translated, it gives CSAGQFLNEQFF. The rearrangement uses TRBV29-1 and TRBJ2-1; D tentatively fits TRBD1 or TRBD2 (5 bases each). Deletions cut 7 bases from V and 7 bases from J, with 14 bases between. The germline gives CDR1 SQVTM, CDR2 ANQGSEA. The CDR3 length is 12 residues.

The chain combines TRBV4-1 with TRBJ1-5; TRBD1 matches 8 bases. CDR1 is MGHRA, CDR2 YSYEKL, per germline. Trimming took 0 bases from V and 0 from J; bases not matched to a gene: 10. CDR3 size: 19 residues. CDR3 coding DNA: TGCGCCAGCAGCCAAGACCCAGGGGGCCCCTCATATAGCAATCAGCCCCAGCATTTT. Protein: CASSQDPGGPSYSNQPQHF.

The chain is built from TRBV6-5 and TRBJ1-1; D might be TRBD1 (6 bases). CDR1 is MNHEY, CDR2 SVGAGI, per germline. V was shortened by 5 bases and J by 10 bases, with 17 bases between the two germline ends. This CDR3 spans 13 amino acids. In DNA, the CDR3 is TGTGCCAGCAGTCAACCAGGGGTGGGTTTAGCTTTCTTT. Its protein is CASSQPGVGLAFF.

V usage is TRBV3-1 (or the pseudogene TRBV3-2) and J usage is TRBJ1-5, with 7 bases lining up with TRBD1. Germline V gene data show CDR1 as LGHDT and CDR2 as YNNKEL (reference sequence). With V trimmed by 3 bases and J by 3 bases, 2 bases remained unmatched. The CDR3 contains 14 residues. The CDR3 reads CASSQTGYNQPQHF. For the CDR3, the DNA is TGTGCCAGCAGCCAGACAGGGTACAATCAGCCCCAGCATTTT.

The chain couples TRBV6-5 to TRBJ2-5; 8 positions agree with TRBD1. The CDR3 contains 13 residues. Germline CDR1 reads MNHEY; CDR2 reads SVGAGI. V was clipped by 7 bases and J by 4 bases; unmatched bases: 5. The CDR3 DNA sequence: TGTGCCAGCACCCAGGGGGCCAGAGAGACCCAGTACTTC. As protein: CASTQGARETQYF.

This clone was seen a few times. This chain uses TRBV29-1 with TRBJ2-3, with 9 bases fitting TRBD1. The CDR3 extends over 14 amino acids. Germline V CDR1 and CDR2: SQVTM, ANQGSEA. Unmatched junction bases numbered 9, after V lost 7 bases and J lost 4 bases. As DNA, the CDR3 is TGCAGCGCCGTGGACAGGGGTTTATCAGATACGCAGTATTTT. It encodes CSAVDRGLSDTQYF.